This T cell receptor beta chain was identified in a study of OX40 agonist ivuxolimab in advanced cancers. Study-level information: With ivuxolimab, an agonistic anti-OX40 (CD134) antibody, patients were treated. At 0.01 to 10 mg/kg, ivuxolimab was administered intravenously to patients every 2 weeks.

Some clones are missing from TCRdb's copy, which holds only in-frame ones; the method was immunoSEQ multiplex PCR. The data hold about 34,000 clones, with around 90% observed a single time. The V gene's germline CDR1 is LNHDA and CDR2 SQIVND (reference sequence). The length of the CDR3 is 14 residues. The V end was cut by 6 bases, the J end by 6 bases, with 15 bases between. The starting material was CD4+ or CD8+ T cells sorted from blood, obtained in a trial of the OX40 agonist ivuxolimab. This chain joins TRBV19 and TRBJ2-4; D is perhaps TRBD1 (5 bases). This clonotype was obtained from an adult with an advanced solid tumor such as melanoma, head and neck, liver or kidney cancer. In DNA, the CDR3 is TGTGCCAGTAGCTCGACAGAGCTTGGAAACATTCAGTACTTC. Protein product: CASSSTELGNIQYF.